This is a list of T cell receptor beta chains from one sample in a study of shared clonotypes between healthy human individuals. Assay: immunoSEQ multiplex PCR; the TCRdb copy retains only in-frame clones and omits some. The sample includes some 1.5 million clones, roughly 97% seen only once; the top ten take 0.95% to 1.5%. What was sequenced was naive CD4+ T cells sorted from blood. The receptors were gathered from a man aged 30 to 45 in good health. The CDR3 runs from the conserved cysteine through the conserved F or W. A D gene is named only where the DNA matches it firmly. Expanded clones get a size class; other rows say once, few or many, or leave the size out.

j_gene | v_gene | d_gene | abundance | len | CDR3aa | CDR3nt
TRBJ1-3 | TRBV6-1 | - | - | 14 | CASSDHGRGIGIYF | TGTGCCAGCAGTGATCACGGTCGGGGGATAGGCATATATTTT
TRBJ1-1 | TRBV20-1 | - | - | 10 | CSARERRAFF | TGCAGTGCTAGAGAACGAAGAGCTTTCTTT
TRBJ1-1 | TRBV10-3 | TRBD1 | - | 16 | CAISEDPGQRTPEAFF | TGTGCCATCAGTGAAGATCCGGGACAGAGGACACCAGAAGCTTTCTTT
TRBJ2-1 | TRBV28 | TRBD2 | - | 15 | CASSSPGLATREQFF | TGTGCCAGCAGTTCTCCGGGACTAGCGACCCGTGAGCAGTTCTTC
TRBJ2-5 | TRBV5-1 | - | - | 13 | CASSLGSGETQYF | TGCGCCAGCAGCTTAGGGAGCGGAGAGACCCAGTACTTC
TRBJ2-2 | TRBV2 | - | - | 15 | CASSEFWGLTGELFF | TGTGCCAGCAGTGAATTCTGGGGGCTCACCGGGGAGCTGTTTTTT
TRBJ1-5 | TRBV28 | - | - | 13 | CASSLDIGPPQHF | TGTGCCAGCAGTTTGGACATCGGTCCGCCCCAGCATTTT
TRBJ1-4 | TRBV6-1 | - | - | 14 | CASNLQGANEKLFF | TGTGCCAGCAACTTACAGGGCGCTAATGAAAAACTGTTTTTT
TRBJ2-1 | TRBV18 | - | - | 12 | CASSPQGAWQFF | TGTGCCAGCTCACCACAAGGGGCCTGGCAGTTCTTC
TRBJ2-7 | TRBV19 | - | - | 13 | CASSSQGGYEQYF | TGTGCCAGTAGTTCGCAGGGGGGCTACGAGCAGTACTTC
TRBJ2-7 | TRBV28 | - | - | 15 | CASSLSGGIPNEQYF | TGTGCCAGCAGTTTATCCGGGGGTATCCCCAACGAGCAGTACTTC
TRBJ1-3 | TRBV6-1 | - | - | 14 | CASFPGDSGNTIYF | TGTGCCAGCTTCCCGGGGGACTCTGGAAACACCATATATTTT
TRBJ2-1 | TRBV29-1 | TRBD2 | - | 17 | CSVEDLTSGSSYNEQFF | TGCAGCGTTGAAGATCTTACTAGCGGGAGCTCCTACAATGAGCAGTTCTTC
TRBJ2-1 | TRBV4-1 | - | - | 17 | CASSQDQWQGLRNEQFF | TGCGCCAGCAGCCAAGATCAATGGCAGGGGCTTAGGAATGAGCAGTTCTTC
TRBJ2-3 | TRBV21-1 | - | - | 16 | CASSKVGRAGTDTQYF | TGTGCCAGCAGCAAAGTCGGGAGGGCCGGCACAGATACGCAGTATTTT
TRBJ2-7 | TRBV7-2 | - | - | 13 | CASSLARHYEQYF | TGTGCCAGCAGCTTAGCGAGGCACTACGAGCAGTACTTC
TRBJ2-3 | TRBV29-1 | TRBD2 | - | 15 | CSVEVLAARTDTQYF | TGCAGCGTGGAGGTACTAGCGGCCCGCACAGATACGCAGTATTTT
TRBJ2-3 | TRBV6-5 | - | - | 14 | CASSLGNRADTQYF | TGTGCCAGCAGTTTGGGGAACCGAGCAGATACGCAGTATTTT
TRBJ1-2 | TRBV9 | - | once | 16 | CASSVVDRQANYGYTF | TGTGCCAGCAGCGTAGTTGACAGGCAGGCTAACTATGGCTACACCTTC
TRBJ1-2 | TRBV5-1 | TRBD1 | - | 14 | CASSLAGTVYGYTF | TGCGCCAGCAGCTTGGCCGGGACAGTCTATGGCTACACCTTC
TRBJ2-2 | TRBV2 | TRBD2 | - | 15 | CASSGGLAGSGELFF | TGTGCCAGCAGTGGGGGACTAGCGGGATCCGGGGAGCTGTTTTTT
TRBJ2-3 | TRBV5-1 | - | - | 15 | CASSLSRGMIGTQYF | TGCGCCAGCAGCTTGAGTAGGGGAATGATTGGTACGCAGTATTTT
TRBJ2-1 | TRBV19 | - | - | 13 | CAVEEEGRYEQFF | TGTGCAGTAGAGGAAGAGGGACGGTATGAGCAGTTCTTC
TRBJ2-7 | TRBV5-1 | TRBD2 | - | 15 | CASSLGLAGFYEQYF | TGCGCCAGCAGCTTGGGCCTAGCGGGCTTTTACGAGCAGTACTTC
TRBJ2-7 | TRBV18 | TRBD1 | - | 14 | CASSTGTAVNEQYF | TGTGCCAGCTCGACGGGGACAGCGGTCAACGAGCAGTACTTC
TRBJ2-3 | TRBV4-2 | - | - | 14 | CASTLAAATDTQYF | TGTGCCAGCACCCTCGCTGCGGCCACAGATACGCAGTATTTT
TRBJ2-2 | TRBV29-1 | - | - | 11 | CSGTDTGELFF | TGCAGCGGTACCGACACCGGGGAGCTGTTTTTT